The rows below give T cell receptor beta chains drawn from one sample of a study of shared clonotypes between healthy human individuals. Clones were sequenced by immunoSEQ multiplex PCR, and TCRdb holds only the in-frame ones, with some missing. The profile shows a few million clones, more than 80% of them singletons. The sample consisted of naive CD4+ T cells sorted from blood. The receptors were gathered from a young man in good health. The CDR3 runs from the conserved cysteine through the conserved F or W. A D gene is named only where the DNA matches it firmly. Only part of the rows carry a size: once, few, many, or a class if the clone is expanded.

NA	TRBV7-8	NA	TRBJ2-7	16	CASSFEDSSLPYEQYF	TGTGCCAGCAGCTTCGAGGACTCCTCACTCCCTTACGAGCAGTACTTC
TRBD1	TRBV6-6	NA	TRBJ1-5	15	CASSLDRGPLQPQHF	TGTGCCAGCAGCCTGGACAGGGGACCACTCCAGCCCCAGCATTTT
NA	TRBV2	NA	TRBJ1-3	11	CASSETNTIYF	TGTGCCAGCAGTGAGACAAACACCATATATTTT
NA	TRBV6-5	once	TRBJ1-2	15	CASSYSAGDNYGYTF	TGTGCCAGCAGTTACTCGGCAGGGGATAACTATGGCTACACCTTC
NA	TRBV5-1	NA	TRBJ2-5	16	CASSLEGRGYQETQYF	TGCGCCAGCAGCTTGGAGGGGAGGGGGTACCAAGAGACCCAGTACTTC
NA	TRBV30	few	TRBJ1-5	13	CAWAEGFVQPQHF	TGTGCCTGGGCTGAGGGGTTTGTTCAGCCCCAGCATTTT
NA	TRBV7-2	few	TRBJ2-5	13	CASSPGRQETQYF	TGTGCCAGCAGCCCGGGACGGCAAGAGACCCAGTACTTC
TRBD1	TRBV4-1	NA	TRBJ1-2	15	CASSHPGGVDYGYTF	TGCGCCAGCAGCCACCCAGGGGGCGTTGACTATGGCTACACCTTC
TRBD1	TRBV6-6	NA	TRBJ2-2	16	CASSHQGARNTGELFF	TGTGCCAGCAGTCACCAGGGGGCCCGGAACACCGGGGAGCTGTTTTTT
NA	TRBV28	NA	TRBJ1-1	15	CASRPTRGPNTEAFF	TGTGCCAGCAGACCCACCCGCGGGCCGAACACTGAAGCTTTCTTT
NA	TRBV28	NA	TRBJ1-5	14	CASSFRPARQPQHF	TGTGCCAGCAGTTTTAGGCCCGCCAGACAGCCCCAGCATTTT
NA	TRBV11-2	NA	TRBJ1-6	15	CASSLDGRAHSPLHF	TGTGCCAGCAGCTTAGACGGCCGGGCTCATTCACCCCTCCACTTT
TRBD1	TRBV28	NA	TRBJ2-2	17	CASSLAGQGARTGELFF	TGTGCCAGCAGTTTGGCTGGACAGGGGGCACGAACCGGGGAGCTGTTTTTT
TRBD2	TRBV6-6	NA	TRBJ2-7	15	CASSGTSGTYYEQYF	TGTGCCAGCAGCGGGACTAGCGGGACTTACTACGAGCAGTACTTC
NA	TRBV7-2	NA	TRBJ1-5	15	CASSLGQGNNQPQHF	TGTGCCAGCAGCTTAGGGCAGGGGAACAATCAGCCCCAGCATTTT
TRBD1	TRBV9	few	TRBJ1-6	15	CASSTIGGGGSPLHF	TGTGCCAGCAGCACGATAGGGGGCGGGGGTTCACCCCTCCACTTT
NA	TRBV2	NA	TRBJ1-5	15	CASSEEDYSNQPQHF	TGTGCCAGCAGTGAAGAGGACTATAGCAATCAGCCCCAGCATTTT
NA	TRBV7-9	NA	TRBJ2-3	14	CASSTTGNADTQYF	TGTGCCAGCAGCACAACAGGGAACGCAGATACGCAGTATTTT
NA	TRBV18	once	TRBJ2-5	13	CASSVTVQETQYF	TGTGCCAGCTCGGTGACAGTCCAAGAGACCCAGTACTTC
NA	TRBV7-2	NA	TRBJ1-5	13	CASSLDNGQPQHF	TGTGCCAGCAGCTTGGACAACGGGCAGCCCCAGCATTTT
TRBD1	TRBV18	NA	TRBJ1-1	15	CASSPLGQLNTEAFF	TGTGCCAGCTCACCATTGGGACAGCTGAACACTGAAGCTTTCTTT
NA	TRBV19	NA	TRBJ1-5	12	CATRRSNQPQHF	TGTGCCACCCGGAGGAGCAATCAGCCCCAGCATTTT
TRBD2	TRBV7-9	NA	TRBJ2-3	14	CASSVAGAADTQYF	TGTGCCAGCAGCGTAGCGGGAGCGGCAGATACGCAGTATTTT
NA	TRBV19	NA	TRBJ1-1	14	CASSNVAGNTEAFF	TGTGCCAGTAGTAACGTTGCCGGGAACACTGAAGCTTTCTTT
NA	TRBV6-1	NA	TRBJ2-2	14	CASKGQRNTGELFF	TGTGCCAGCAAGGGACAACGAAACACCGGGGAGCTGTTTTTT
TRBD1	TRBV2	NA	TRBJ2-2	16	CASRETGGANTGELFF	TGTGCCAGCAGGGAGACAGGGGGCGCGAACACCGGGGAGCTGTTTTTT
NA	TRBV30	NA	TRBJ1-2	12	CAWKQGTYFNTF	TGTGCCTGGAAACAGGGAACCTATTTTAACACCTTC
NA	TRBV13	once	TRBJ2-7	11	CASSLMNEQYF	TGTGCCAGCAGCTTAATGAACGAGCAGTACTTC
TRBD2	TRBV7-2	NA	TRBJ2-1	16	CASSFVVSSGGPEQFF	TGTGCCAGCAGCTTTGTCGTGTCTAGCGGGGGCCCGGAGCAGTTCTTC
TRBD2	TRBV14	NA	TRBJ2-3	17	CASSQGVSGRNTDTQYF	TGTGCCAGCAGCCAAGGTGTGAGCGGGAGAAACACAGATACGCAGTATTTT
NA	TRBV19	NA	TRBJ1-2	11	CASSMVGHYTF	TGTGCCAGTAGTATGGTGGGACACTACACCTTC
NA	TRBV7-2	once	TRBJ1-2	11	CASVEIYGYTF	TGTGCCAGCGTGGAGATCTATGGCTACACCTTC